The T cell receptor beta chain under discussion was sequenced for a study of T cell repertoires in cytomegalovirus infection. Regarding this clonotype: Antigen: not known.

TCRdb fed the reads into MiXCR, producing one record per CDR3 protein. Among roughly 500,000 distinct CDR3 sequences listed, about two fifths were seen once. This CDR3 is 14 amino acids long. CDR1 SGHTA and CDR2 FQGNSA come from the germline V gene. V shed 5 bases and J 2 bases; nucleotides not matched to a gene: 3. This specimen consisted of cultured PBMCs, obtained from culture after CMV antigen stimulation. This TCR derives from a human donor in good health (CMV status not recorded). Some clones in this sample may be carry-over from other donors' samples. The chain couples TRBV7-2 to TRBJ2-3; 8 bases fit TRBD1. This chain's CDR3 is CASSRDRHTDTQYF. CDR3 DNA: TGTGCCAGCAGCCGGGACAGGCACACAGATACGCAGTATTTT.